These 28 T cell receptor beta chains were sequenced from one sample in a study of CD8 T cells in ankylosing spondylitis. TCRdb called the 5' RACE reads again in MiXCR, with one record for every CDR3 protein. The sample shows approximately 140,000 distinct CDR3 sequences, 7.5% to 9.5% of them seen only once. The sequencing sample was made of synovial fluid, either unsorted or a sorted T cell fraction (not recorded which). These receptors were collected from a male donor with ankylosing spondylitis.

In this sample, this clonotype turned up many times. The J gene is TRBJ2-7, the V gene TRBV6-2 or TRBV6-3; D may be TRBD1 or TRBD2 (5 bases each). The V gene lost 7 bases and the J gene lost 9 bases, with 19 bases spanning the gap. Germline CDR1 and CDR2: MNHEY and SVGEGT. The CDR3 loop spans 13 amino acids. The CDR3 DNA follows: TGTGCCAGCACCAATCCCGGGGCCCTCCCGCAGTACTTC. It yields the protein CASTNPGALPQYF.

This clonotype was picked up many times. V usage is TRBV5-1 and J usage is TRBJ1-1; D unresolved. The CDR3 is 15 amino acids. The V gene's germline CDR1 is SGHRS and CDR2 YFSETQ. V lost 4 bases and J 1 base, leaving 14 bases between the germline ends. CDR3 amino acids: CASSMSGWGNTEAFF. The DNA of the CDR3 is TGCGCCAGCAGCATGTCGGGATGGGGGAACACTGAAGCTTTCTTT.

This clonotype was observed many times. The V gene is TRBV9, the J gene TRBJ2-3, with unresolved D. V lost 4 bases and J 1 base, leaving 10 bases between the germline ends. The CDR3 covers 14 residues. Germline V CDR1 and CDR2: SGDLS, YYNGEE. The CDR3 protein is CASSSMSGTDTQYF. CDR3 DNA: TGTGCCAGCAGCTCCATGAGTGGCACAGATACGCAGTATTTT.

This clonotype has at least ten counts. The chain couples TRBV27 to TRBJ1-3; no reliable D call. The germline CDR1 and CDR2 sequences are MNHEY and SMNVEV (reference sequence). This CDR3 has 17 amino acids. The V and J ends lost 0 bases and 1 base respectively, with 13 bases between them. CDR3 DNA sequence: TGTGCCAGCAGTTTATCTGCTGACTCCTTGTCTGGAAACACCATATATTTT. It codes for CASSLSADSLSGNTIYF.

This clonotype was seen a handful of times. This chain connects TRBV5-4 to TRBJ1-2; weak D call: TRBD1 (5 bases). V lost 4 bases and J lost 4, with 14 bases in between. The germline V gene has CDR1 SGHNT and CDR2 YYREEE (reference sequence). The CDR3 is 14 residues long. In DNA form, the CDR3 reads TGTGCCAGCAGCACCGGGGCGGGAGCCTATGGCTACACCTTC. It yields the protein CASSTGAGAYGYTF.

The genes are TRBV2 and TRBJ1-1; TRBD1 might be the D (6 bases). The CDR3 length is 14 residues. V lost 4 bases, J lost 0 bases, and 9 bases lay in between. Germline V CDR1 and CDR2: SNHLY, FYNNEI. CDR3: CASSGQALNTEAFF. As DNA, the CDR3 is TGTGCCAGCAGTGGACAGGCCCTGAACACTGAAGCTTTCTTT.

This clonotype was observed many times. The genes are TRBV4-3 and TRBJ2-7; D is perhaps TRBD1 or TRBD2 (5 bases each). V lost 3 bases and J 3 bases, leaving 15 bases between the germline ends. This CDR3 contains 15 residues. Germline loops: CDR1 LGHNA, CDR2 YSLEER. CDR3 DNA: TGCGCCAGCAGCCAGGAGTTGAGGGGAGACTACGAGCAGTACTTC. The encoded protein is CASSQELRGDYEQYF.

The chain uses TRBV11-2 and TRBJ1-1; D call uncertain. The germline V and J ends were trimmed by 5 bases and 1 base, with 11 bases remaining between them. This CDR3 is 14 amino acids long. CDR1 SGHAT and CDR2 FQNNGV come from the germline V gene. The CDR3 DNA reads as TGTGCCAGCAGCCCAACGACCTGGAACACTGAAGCTTTCTTT. This translates into CASSPTTWNTEAFF.

This clonotype was found many times. The chain carries TRBV7-8 and TRBJ2-7; D may be TRBD2 (6 bases). V was clipped by 3 bases and J by 5 bases, with 11 bases between them. The CDR3 is 13 amino acids. Germline CDR1 reads SGHVS; CDR2 reads FQNEAQ. CDR3 protein: CASSFLAFDEQYF. The CDR3 DNA reads as TGTGCCAGCAGCTTCCTAGCGTTCGACGAGCAGTACTTC.

CDR3 in DNA: TGTGCCAGCAGTCCGAACTGGGGGAACACTGAAGCTTTCTTT. As protein: CASSPNWGNTEAFF. The V gene is TRBV27, the J gene TRBJ1-1; D uncertain. With 5 bases removed from V and 1 base from J, the gap between germline ends came to 11 bases. This CDR3 is 14 amino acids long. Germline values: CDR1 MNHEY, CDR2 SMNVEV (reference sequence).

This clonotype was observed many times. In DNA form, the CDR3 reads TGTGCCAGCAGCCTGGGGGCCGAGACCCAGTACTTC. The encoded protein is CASSLGAETQYF. The J gene is TRBJ2-5, the V gene TRBV7-2; D perhaps matches TRBD1 (6 bases). The germline gives CDR1 SGHTA, CDR2 FQGNSA. The V end lost 5 bases, the J end lost 5 bases, and 9 bases lay between the germline ends. The length of the CDR3 is 12 residues.

This clonotype was detected ten times or more. The chain has TRBV27 and TRBJ2-5; TRBD2 agrees at 9 bases. The germline CDR1 and CDR2 sequences are MNHEY and SMNVEV (reference sequence). J lost 5 bases, V lost 7 bases, and 14 bases had no gene match. There are 16 residues in the CDR3. CDR3 protein: CASKRSGGFQEETQYF. In DNA form, the CDR3 reads TGTGCCAGCAAACGGAGCGGGGGGTTCCAGGAGGAGACCCAGTACTTC.

The chain couples TRBV29-1 to TRBJ2-1, with TRBD2 matching over 7 bases. CDR1 is SQVTM, CDR2 ANQGSEA, per germline. V lost 6 bases, J lost 7 bases, and 6 bases stayed unmatched. This CDR3 has 12 residues. The CDR3 protein is CSVGLGRNEQFF. The CDR3, as DNA: TGCAGCGTAGGACTAGGGAGGAATGAGCAGTTCTTC.

The V and J genes are TRBV12-3 or TRBV12-4 and TRBJ2-2; D is possibly TRBD2 (6 bases). The CDR3 has 15 residues. The V end was cut by 6 bases, the J end by 5 bases, with 16 bases between. CDR3 sequence (DNA): TGTGCCAGCAGCCTGGGATCCCGGGAGACCGGGGAGCTGTTTTTT. Amino acid sequence: CASSLGSRETGELFF.

This clonotype was observed a handful of times. The chain couples TRBV5-5 to TRBJ1-1; D is unresolved. This CDR3 contains 16 residues. The germline CDR1 and CDR2 sequences are SGHKS and YYEKEE (reference sequence). The V end was cut by 4 bases, the J end by 2 bases, with 18 bases between. The CDR3 sequence: CASSPGTATFNTEAFF. The CDR3 DNA follows: TGTGCCAGCAGCCCCGGCACAGCTACCTTTAACACTGAAGCTTTCTTT.

In its sample, this clonotype was seen a few times. J is TRBJ2-7 and V is TRBV20-1, with 7 bases matching TRBD2. Germline V gives CDR1 DFQATT, CDR2 SNEGSKA (reference sequence). The CDR3 length is 13 residues. V dropped 5 bases and J dropped 5; count of bases not matched to a gene: 9. In DNA form, the CDR3 reads TGCAGTGCTGCAGCGGGGTTCATCAACGAGCAGTACTTC. Residues: CSAAAGFINEQYF.

This clonotype appeared a few times. CDR3 bases: TGTGCCAGCAGCTTAGTTGCAGGGACAGGCGAGCAGTACTTC. It is translated as CASSLVAGTGEQYF. This chain joins TRBV11-2 and TRBJ2-7, with 8 positions matching TRBD1. CDR1 and CDR2 (germline): SGHAT, FQNNGV. The length of the CDR3 is 14 residues. Trimming took 1 base from V and 6 from J; bases not matched to a gene: 5.

At least ten counts were recorded for this clonotype. The V and J genes are TRBV20-1 and TRBJ1-2; the D is unclear. The ends were cut back, 5 bases at V and 4 bases at J, with 8 bases in the middle. Germline-derived CDR1 and CDR2 are DFQATT and SNEGSKA (reference sequence). The CDR3 contains 11 residues. The CDR3 reads CSADGPYGYTF. The DNA for the CDR3 is TGCAGTGCTGACGGGCCCTATGGCTACACCTTC.

This chain joins TRBV7-9 and TRBJ2-5; D may be TRBD1 (6 bases). The CDR3 covers 14 residues. Germline V gene sequence: CDR1 SEHNR, CDR2 FQNEAQ (reference sequence). Trimming took off 7 bases at V and 2 bases at J, with 14 bases between the two ends. In DNA, the CDR3 is TGTGCCAGCACCCCCAGAGGACAGCAAGAGACCCAGTACTTC. It yields the protein CASTPRGQQETQYF.

This clonotype was picked up many times. This chain joins TRBV7-2 and TRBJ1-3; the D is unclear. The CDR3 sequence is 15 residues long. CDR1 SGHTA and CDR2 FQGNSA come from the germline V gene. Trimming pared 0 bases from V and 0 bases from J, leaving 6 bases between. This CDR3 reads CASSLAGGSGNTIYF. CDR3 bases: TGTGCCAGCAGCTTAGCAGGCGGCTCTGGAAACACCATATATTTT.

Many counts were recorded for this clonotype. This chain links TRBV7-2 with TRBJ2-3; TRBD2 matches at 7 bases. With 4 bases clipped from V and 3 bases from J, the junction kept 7 bases outside the gene matches. The CDR3 has 15 residues. The germline V gene has CDR1 SGHTA and CDR2 FQGNSA. The CDR3 reads CASSSMGGRTDTQYF. The CDR3 nucleotides read TGTGCCAGCAGCTCGATGGGGGGGAGGACAGATACGCAGTATTTT. The complete variable domain, with remaining parts taken from reference TRBV7-2 and TRBJ2-3, reads GAGVSQSPSNKVTEKGKDVELRCDPISGHTALYWYRQSLGQGLEFLIYFQGNSAPDKSGLPSDRFSAERTGGSVSTLTIQRTQQEDSAVYLCASSSMGGRTDTQYFGPGTRLTVL.

There are many counts of this clonotype. The chain joins TRBV20-1 to TRBJ2-7, with D perhaps TRBD1 (9 bases). Trimming took off 5 bases at V and 5 bases at J, with 22 bases between the two ends. The CDR3 covers 15 residues. Germline loops: CDR1 DFQATT, CDR2 SNEGSKA (reference sequence). The CDR3 DNA reads TGCAGTGCTGTCAAGCGGGGGACAGGGTCCAACGAGCAGTACTTC. Its translation is CSAVKRGTGSNEQYF.

The genes are TRBV4-2 and TRBJ1-2; a possible D gene is TRBD1 (5 bases). The CDR3 sequence is 12 residues long. CDR1 and CDR2 (germline): LGHNA, YNFKEQ. Trimming removed 8 bases at V and 8 bases at J, with 15 bases between. DNA for the CDR3: TGTGCCAGCGGCCCGGGGCTCCACGGCTACACCTTC. Its protein is CASGPGLHGYTF.

This clonotype was counted at least ten times. The genes are TRBV20-1 and TRBJ2-2; D remains unclear. CDR3 length: 14 residues. The V and J ends lost 5 bases and 2 bases respectively, with 12 bases between them. Germline-derived CDR1 and CDR2 are DFQATT and SNEGSKA (reference sequence). CDR3 coding DNA: TGCAGTGCTTCCTGGGTGAAAAACACCGGGGAGCTGTTTTTT. This gives the protein CSASWVKNTGELFF.

This chain uses TRBV18 with TRBJ1-2; no reliable D call. Germline loops: CDR1 KGHSH, CDR2 LQKENI. Trimming took 3 bases from V and 3 from J, leaving 11 bases between them. The CDR3 spans 14 residues. CDR3 sequence reads: CASSPTGKDYGYTF. The CDR3 nucleotides are TGTGCCAGCTCACCGACGGGCAAGGACTATGGCTACACCTTC.

The CDR3 sequence: CASSRSGVKTGELFF. The CDR3 coding sequence is TGCGCCAGCAGCCGAAGCGGGGTAAAAACCGGGGAGCTGTTTTTT. The chain combines TRBV5-1 with TRBJ2-2, with TRBD2 matching over 7 bases. V gave up 4 bases and J gave up 5 bases; unmatched junction bases: 8. The CDR3 contains 15 residues. Germline CDR1 is SGHRS and CDR2 is YFSETQ. The entire variable domain, with the rest obtained from reference TRBV5-1 and TRBJ2-2, is as follows: KAGVTQTPRYLIKTRGQQVTLSCSPISGHRSVSWYQQTPGQGLQFLFEYFSETQRNKGNFPGRFSGRQFSNSRSEMNVSTLELGDSALYLCASSRSGVKTGELFFGEGSRLTVL.

This clonotype appeared a few times. This sequence joins TRBV6-2 or TRBV6-3 and TRBJ1-4; TRBD1 aligns across 7 bases. The ends lost 6 bases at V and 7 bases at J; junction bases unmatched: 5. Germline V gives CDR1 MNHEY, CDR2 SVGEGT. CDR3 length: 13 amino acids. The CDR3 loop is CASRGGGFEKLFF. CDR3 DNA: TGTGCCAGCAGGGGAGGGGGCTTTGAAAAACTGTTTTTT.

The chain couples TRBV27 to TRBJ1-2; the D gene is possibly TRBD1 (5 bases). Germline loops: CDR1 MNHEY, CDR2 SMNVEV (reference sequence). This CDR3 has 15 amino acids. Trimming took 5 bases from V and 3 from J, leaving 16 bases between them. The CDR3 region is CASSKRDVWDYGYTF. DNA of the CDR3: TGTGCCAGCAGTAAACGGGACGTCTGGGACTATGGCTACACCTTC.